One T cell receptor beta chain is described in this entry. What it binds is unknown. Naive-designated CD8 cells lacked CD45RO, were positively enriched for CCR7, and omitted terminally differentiated effector memory CD45RA+ cells. This sample is drawn from a study of shared clonotypes between healthy human individuals. The germline V gene encodes CDR1 SGHAT and CDR2 FQNNGV. V lost 5 bases and J lost 5; bases outside the gene matches: 9. The CDR3 sequence is 15 residues long. Study-level results: A generally larger estimated richness was seen in naive subsets than in memory subsets.

Method: immunoSEQ multiplex PCR; TCRdb's copy keeps in-frame clones and lacks some. The profile covers about 590,000 clones, with less than 97% appearing a single time and around 0.097% taken by the ten largest. The clonotype originates from a woman in her 30s in good health. V and J are TRBV11-2 and TRBJ2-1; 7 bases agree with TRBD2. The sequenced sample was naive CD8+ T cells sorted from blood. This CDR3 reads CASSDTPAGDNEQFF. The CDR3 DNA reads TGTGCCAGCAGCGACACCCCCGCGGGAGACAATGAGCAGTTCTTC.